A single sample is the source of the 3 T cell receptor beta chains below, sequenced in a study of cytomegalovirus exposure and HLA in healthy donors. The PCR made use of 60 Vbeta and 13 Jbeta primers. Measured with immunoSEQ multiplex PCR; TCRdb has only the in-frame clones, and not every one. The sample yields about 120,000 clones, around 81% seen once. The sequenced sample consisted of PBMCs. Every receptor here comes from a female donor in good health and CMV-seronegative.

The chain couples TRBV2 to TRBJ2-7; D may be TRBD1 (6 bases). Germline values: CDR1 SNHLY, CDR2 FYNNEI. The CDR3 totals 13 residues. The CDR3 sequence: CASDRVKGGEQYF. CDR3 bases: TGTGCGTCGGACCGGGTTAAAGGGGGCGAGCAGTACTTC. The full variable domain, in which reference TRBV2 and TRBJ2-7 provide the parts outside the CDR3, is EPEVTQTPSHQVTQMGQEVILRCVPISNHLYFYWYRQILGQKVEFLVSFYNNEISEKSEIFDDQFSVERPDGSNFTLKIRSTKLEDSAMYFCASDRVKGGEQYFGPGTRLTVT.

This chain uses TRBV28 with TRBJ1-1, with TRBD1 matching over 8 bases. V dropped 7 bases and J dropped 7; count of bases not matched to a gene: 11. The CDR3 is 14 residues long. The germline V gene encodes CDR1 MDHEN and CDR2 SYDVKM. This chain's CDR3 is CASNIRTGTHEAFF. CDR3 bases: TGTGCCAGCAACATAAGGACAGGGACTCATGAAGCTTTCTTT. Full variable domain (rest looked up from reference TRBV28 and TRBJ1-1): DVKVTQSSRYLVKRTGEKVFLECVQDMDHENMFWYRQDPGLGLRLIYFSYDVKMKEKGDIPEGYSVSREKKERFSLILESASTNQTSMYLCASNIRTGTHEAFFGQGTRLTVV.

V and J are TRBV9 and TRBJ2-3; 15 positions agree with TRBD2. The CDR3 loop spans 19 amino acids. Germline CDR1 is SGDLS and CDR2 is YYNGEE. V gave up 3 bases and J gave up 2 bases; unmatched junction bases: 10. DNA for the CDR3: TGTGCCAGCAGCGGAGAACCCGGGACTAGCGGGGGGTACACAGATACGCAGTATTTT. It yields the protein CASSGEPGTSGGYTDTQYF.